This section outlines one TCR beta chain sequence together with its context. The PCR was carried out with 60 Vbeta primers and 13 Jbeta primers. The repertoire was sequenced with immunoSEQ multiplex PCR; TCRdb's copy has only in-frame clones and lacks some. Its table records 25,000 to 40,000 clones. This sample was included in a study of cytomegalovirus exposure and HLA in healthy donors. CDR1 and CDR2 (germline): MDHEN, SYDVKM. V gave up 2 bases and J gave up 4 bases; unmatched junction bases: 4. CDR3 length: 14 residues. The sequence came from a man between 35 and 55 years old in good health and CMV-seronegative. The rearrangement joins TRBV28 to TRBJ1-2; TRBD1 aligns across 7 bases. Sequenced material: PBMCs. DNA of the CDR3: TGTGCCAGCAGTTTAGGGGCAGGGGGCTATGGCTACACCTTC. Its protein product is CASSLGAGGYGYTF.